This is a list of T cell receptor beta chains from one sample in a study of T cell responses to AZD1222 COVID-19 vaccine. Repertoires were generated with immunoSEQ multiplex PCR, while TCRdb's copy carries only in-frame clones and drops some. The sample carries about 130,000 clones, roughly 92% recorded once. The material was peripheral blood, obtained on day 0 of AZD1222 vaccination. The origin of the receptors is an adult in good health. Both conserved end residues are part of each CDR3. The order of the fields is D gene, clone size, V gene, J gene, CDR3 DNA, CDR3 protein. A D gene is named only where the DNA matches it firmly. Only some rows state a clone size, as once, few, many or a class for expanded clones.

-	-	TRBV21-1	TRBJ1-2	TGTGCCAGCAGCAAGGGAGACTATGGCTACACCTTC	CASSKGDYGYTF
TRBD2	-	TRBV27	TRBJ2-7	TGTGCCAGCAGTTTGTTGGGGGAGGGCTCCTACGAGCAGTACTTC	CASSLLGEGSYEQYF
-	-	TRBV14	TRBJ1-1	TGTGCCAGCAGCCAACGTGGGGGGCGGAACACTGAAGCTTTCTTT	CASSQRGGRNTEAFF
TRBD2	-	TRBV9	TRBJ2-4	TGTGCCAGCAGCGTAACCCCTGGACTAGCGCCCAAAAACATTCAGTACTTC	CASSVTPGLAPKNIQYF
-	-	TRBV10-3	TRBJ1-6	TGTGCCATCAGTGAGTTGGGGCAAAATTCACCCCTCCACTTT	CAISELGQNSPLHF
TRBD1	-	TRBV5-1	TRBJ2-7	TGCGCCAGCAGCTTGGGGGGGACAGACGTGTACGAGCAGTACTTC	CASSLGGTDVYEQYF
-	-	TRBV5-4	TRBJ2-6	TGTGCCAGCAGTTCCGGGACGCTTAGCTTATCTGGGGCCAACGTCCTGACTTTC	CASSSGTLSLSGANVLTF
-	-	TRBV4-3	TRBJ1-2	TGCGCCAGCAGCCAAGATTCCGACGGCAACTATGGCTACACCTTC	CASSQDSDGNYGYTF
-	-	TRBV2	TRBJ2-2	TGTGCCAGCAGTGGATTCTCGGCCGGGGCAGCAACCGGGGAGCTGTTTTTT	CASSGFSAGAATGELFF
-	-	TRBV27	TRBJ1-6	TGTGCCAGCAGTTTAAGGGGGGGGGACTCCTCTAATTCACCCCTCCACTTT	CASSLRGGDSSNSPLHF
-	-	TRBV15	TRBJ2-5	TGTGCCACCAGCAGAGATTTGGGGGGCGATAAGACCCAGTACTTC	CATSRDLGGDKTQYF
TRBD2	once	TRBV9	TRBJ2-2	TGTGCCAGCAGCGTAGCTCTAGCGGGAGGCCCGAACACCGGGGAGCTGTTTTTT	CASSVALAGGPNTGELFF
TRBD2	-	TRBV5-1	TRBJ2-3	TGCGCCAGCAGCTCGGGACTAGCGGGAGGGCCTGATAGCACAGATACGCAGTATTTT	CASSSGLAGGPDSTDTQYF
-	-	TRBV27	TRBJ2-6	TGTGCCAGCAGCCCCTCCGTTGGGGCCAACGTCCTGACTTTC	CASSPSVGANVLTF
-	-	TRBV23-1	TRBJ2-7	TGCGCCAGCAGTCACCGCAGGGTAACCTACGAGCAGTACTTC	CASSHRRVTYEQYF
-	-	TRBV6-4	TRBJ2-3	TGTGCCAGCAGTGGGGACGCTAGCACAGATACGCAGTATTTT	CASSGDASTDTQYF
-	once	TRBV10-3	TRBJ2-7	TGTGCCATCAGTAAGGACCACGAGCAGTACTTC	CAISKDHEQYF
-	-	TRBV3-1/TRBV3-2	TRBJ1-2	TGTGCCAGCAGCTTACACCAGTTGGGCTACACCTTC	CASSLHQLGYTF
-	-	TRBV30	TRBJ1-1	TGTGCCTGGAGTGCCTCGCCCCTGGGGGCCCCTGAAGCTTTCTTT	CAWSASPLGAPEAFF
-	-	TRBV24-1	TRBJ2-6	TGTGCCACCAGTGATACCGCGGGCCGGCGTGGGGCCAACGTCCTGACTTTC	CATSDTAGRRGANVLTF
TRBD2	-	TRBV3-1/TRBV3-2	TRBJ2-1	TGTGCCAGCAGCCCCAGCGGGAGGGCCGCTGAGCAGTTCTTC	CASSPSGRAAEQFF
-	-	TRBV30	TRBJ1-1	TGTGCCTGGAGTGTGGGGCTTGGGCGGTCGGCTCAAGCTTTCTTT	CAWSVGLGRSAQAFF
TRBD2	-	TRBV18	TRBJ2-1	TGTGCCAGCTCATCGGGACTAGCGGGAGGAACTGAGCAGTTCTTC	CASSSGLAGGTEQFF
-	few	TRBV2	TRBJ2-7	TGTGCCAGCAGTGAACCCTTGAGGGTCGAGCAGTACTTC	CASSEPLRVEQYF